The rows below give T cell receptor beta chains drawn from one sample of a study of blood T cell repertoires in COVID-19. Generated by immunoSEQ multiplex PCR, the TCRdb table keeps only in-frame clones and is missing some. The data hold 210,000 or so clones, with approximately 81% observed a single time. The sample was peripheral blood. These receptors all stem from a human donor in a cohort sampled during active COVID-19. Each CDR3 is given with its conserved first and last residue. Fields, in order: D gene, J gene, V gene, CDR3 length, clone size, CDR3 DNA, CDR3 protein. D genes are given only for firm matches. A row's size may be missing; if present it is once, few, many or a size class.

D gene: -
J gene: TRBJ2-1
V gene: TRBV10-3
CDR3 length: 11
clone size: -
CDR3 DNA: TGTGCCATCAGTGTCGCCGGAGCCAAGTTCTTC
CDR3 protein: CAISVAGAKFF

D gene: -
J gene: TRBJ1-1
V gene: TRBV29-1
CDR3 length: 14
clone size: -
CDR3 DNA: TGCAGCGTAAGGAGGGGATATCGGAACACTGAAGCTTTCTTT
CDR3 protein: CSVRRGYRNTEAFF

D gene: -
J gene: TRBJ2-1
V gene: TRBV7-9
CDR3 length: 14
clone size: few
CDR3 DNA: TGTGCCAGCAGCGCCCGGCGACTAGTAGGCGAGCAGTTCTTC
CDR3 protein: CASSARRLVGEQFF

D gene: -
J gene: TRBJ1-1
V gene: TRBV29-1
CDR3 length: 13
clone size: -
CDR3 DNA: TGCAGCGTTGCAAAGGCAGGGAACACTGAAGCTTTCTTT
CDR3 protein: CSVAKAGNTEAFF

D gene: TRBD2
J gene: TRBJ2-2
V gene: TRBV4-2
CDR3 length: 19
clone size: -
CDR3 DNA: TGTGCCAGCAGCCAAGGTGGACTAGCGGGGGGGCCTCCTGCCGGGGAGCTGTTTTTT
CDR3 protein: CASSQGGLAGGPPAGELFF

D gene: TRBD2
J gene: TRBJ2-2
V gene: TRBV5-1
CDR3 length: 16
clone size: -
CDR3 DNA: TGCGCCAGCAGCCCTGGGGGCCCGACTAGCGGTGGGGAGCTGTTTTTT
CDR3 protein: CASSPGGPTSGGELFF

D gene: TRBD1
J gene: TRBJ1-2
V gene: TRBV7-2
CDR3 length: 18
clone size: -
CDR3 DNA: TGTGCCAGCAGCTCCCCCCCGGGACAGGGCCGACGATACACCGGCTACACCTTC
CDR3 protein: CASSSPPGQGRRYTGYTF

D gene: -
J gene: TRBJ2-1
V gene: TRBV6-5
CDR3 length: 15
clone size: -
CDR3 DNA: TGTGCCAGCAGTCCGCGGAGGGGGGGCTTAAATGAGCAGTTCTTC
CDR3 protein: CASSPRRGGLNEQFF

D gene: TRBD1
J gene: TRBJ1-6
V gene: TRBV15
CDR3 length: 14
clone size: -
CDR3 DNA: TGTGCCACCAGCAGCAACAGGGGGCCTTCACCCCTCCACTTT
CDR3 protein: CATSSNRGPSPLHF

D gene: -
J gene: TRBJ1-2
V gene: TRBV3-1/TRBV3-2
CDR3 length: 13
clone size: once
CDR3 DNA: TGTGCCAGCAGCCAAGATGAGGTCTATGGCTACACCTTC
CDR3 protein: CASSQDEVYGYTF

D gene: -
J gene: TRBJ2-4
V gene: TRBV28
CDR3 length: 14
clone size: once
CDR3 DNA: TGTGCCAGCAGTACGGACCCACTAGGTGGCATTCAGTACTTC
CDR3 protein: CASSTDPLGGIQYF

D gene: -
J gene: TRBJ1-5
V gene: TRBV2
CDR3 length: 15
clone size: -
CDR3 DNA: TGTGCCAGCAGCACCCTCGGACAGATCAATCAGCCCCAGCATTTT
CDR3 protein: CASSTLGQINQPQHF

D gene: -
J gene: TRBJ2-3
V gene: TRBV19
CDR3 length: 15
clone size: -
CDR3 DNA: TGTGCCAGTAGTATAGGAGGAGTTGGCACAGATACGCAGTATTTT
CDR3 protein: CASSIGGVGTDTQYF

D gene: -
J gene: TRBJ2-1
V gene: TRBV11-3
CDR3 length: 14
clone size: -
CDR3 DNA: TGTGCCAGCAGCTTGGGCGGGATGTACAATGAGCAGTTCTTC
CDR3 protein: CASSLGGMYNEQFF

D gene: -
J gene: TRBJ2-5
V gene: TRBV6-1
CDR3 length: 12
clone size: few
CDR3 DNA: TGTGCCAGCAGTGAAACTAGGGAGACCCAGTACTTC
CDR3 protein: CASSETRETQYF

D gene: TRBD1
J gene: TRBJ1-6
V gene: TRBV25-1
CDR3 length: 13
clone size: -
CDR3 DNA: TGTGCCAGCTCAGGGGGCCTCGAGGCACCCCTCCACTTT
CDR3 protein: CASSGGLEAPLHF

D gene: -
J gene: TRBJ2-6
V gene: TRBV3-1/TRBV3-2
CDR3 length: 14
clone size: -
CDR3 DNA: TGTGCCAGCAGCCAAGTGCGCGGGGCCAACGTCCTGACTTTC
CDR3 protein: CASSQVRGANVLTF

D gene: TRBD2
J gene: TRBJ2-5
V gene: TRBV12-3/TRBV12-4
CDR3 length: 13
clone size: -
CDR3 DNA: TGTGCCAGCAGCCGGGGACTAGAGGAGACCCAGTACTTC
CDR3 protein: CASSRGLEETQYF

D gene: -
J gene: TRBJ2-3
V gene: TRBV18
CDR3 length: 11
clone size: -
CDR3 DNA: TGTGCCAGCTCACGAATCGAGACGCAGTATTTT
CDR3 protein: CASSRIETQYF

D gene: -
J gene: TRBJ2-7
V gene: TRBV9
CDR3 length: 14
clone size: once
CDR3 DNA: TGTGCCAGCAGCGTCTCCCCCAGGGACTACGAGCAGTACTTC
CDR3 protein: CASSVSPRDYEQYF

D gene: TRBD1
J gene: TRBJ2-1
V gene: TRBV7-7
CDR3 length: 15
clone size: -
CDR3 DNA: TGTGCTAGCAGCTTTGGACAGGGGTCCTACAATGAGCAGTTCTTC
CDR3 protein: CASSFGQGSYNEQFF

D gene: -
J gene: TRBJ2-5
V gene: TRBV28
CDR3 length: 13
clone size: once
CDR3 DNA: TGTGCCAGCAGTTCGCGGTCGGGTGAGACCCAGTACTTC
CDR3 protein: CASSSRSGETQYF

D gene: TRBD2
J gene: TRBJ2-7
V gene: TRBV3-1/TRBV3-2
CDR3 length: 15
clone size: -
CDR3 DNA: TGTGCCAGCAGTGACACTAGCGGGAGATTCTACGAGCAGTACTTC
CDR3 protein: CASSDTSGRFYEQYF

D gene: -
J gene: TRBJ2-2
V gene: TRBV9
CDR3 length: 14
clone size: -
CDR3 DNA: TGTGCCAGCGTGCAGGGGCCGAACACCGGGGAGCTGTTTTTT
CDR3 protein: CASVQGPNTGELFF

D gene: -
J gene: TRBJ2-5
V gene: TRBV5-1
CDR3 length: 15
clone size: -
CDR3 DNA: TGCGCCAGCAGCTTGGACATACCGCCGGGAGAGACCCAGTACTTC
CDR3 protein: CASSLDIPPGETQYF

D gene: -
J gene: TRBJ2-7
V gene: TRBV7-2
CDR3 length: 14
clone size: few
CDR3 DNA: TGTGCCAGCAGCTGGACAGATAACTCCTACGAGCAGTACTTC
CDR3 protein: CASSWTDNSYEQYF

D gene: TRBD1
J gene: TRBJ2-3
V gene: TRBV27
CDR3 length: 16
clone size: -
CDR3 DNA: TGTGCCAGCAGTCCACAGGGGAATCTGGGTACAGATACGCAGTATTTT
CDR3 protein: CASSPQGNLGTDTQYF

D gene: -
J gene: TRBJ2-5
V gene: TRBV21-1
CDR3 length: 17
clone size: -
CDR3 DNA: TGTGCCAGCAGCCTTCTTGCGCGGGGTCGATCGGGGGAGACCCAGTACTTC
CDR3 protein: CASSLLARGRSGETQYF

D gene: -
J gene: TRBJ1-5
V gene: TRBV2
CDR3 length: 11
clone size: -
CDR3 DNA: TGTGCCAGCAGGGTACAGGGAACCCAGCATTTT
CDR3 protein: CASRVQGTQHF

D gene: -
J gene: TRBJ1-1
V gene: TRBV6-5
CDR3 length: 15
clone size: -
CDR3 DNA: TGTGCCAGCAGTCCACGGGGAGCCATGAACACTGAAGCTTTCTTT
CDR3 protein: CASSPRGAMNTEAFF

D gene: -
J gene: TRBJ1-2
V gene: TRBV10-3
CDR3 length: 14
clone size: -
CDR3 DNA: TGTGCCATCAGCGAAGGCGGAGGGGACTATGGCTACACCTTC
CDR3 protein: CAISEGGGDYGYTF